The present T cell receptor beta chain was sequenced within a study of blood T cell repertoires in COVID-19. The method was immunoSEQ multiplex PCR; TCRdb's version includes in-frame clones alone and lacks a portion of them. The sample carries about 150,000 clones, around 83% recorded once. The specimen was peripheral blood. The receptor was isolated from a man aged 30 to 45 with COVID-19, enrolled during active disease.

The CDR3 nucleotides are TGTGCCAGCACCCAGGGTGTGTCTACACCTTTCACAGATACGCAGTATTTT. Its protein is CASTQGVSTPFTDTQYF. The chain carries TRBV11-2 and TRBJ2-3; possibly TRBD1 for D (5 bases). This CDR3 is 17 amino acids long. CDR1 is SGHAT and CDR2 is FQNNGV in the germline V gene. V shed 7 bases and J shed 2 bases, with 22 bases lying between them.